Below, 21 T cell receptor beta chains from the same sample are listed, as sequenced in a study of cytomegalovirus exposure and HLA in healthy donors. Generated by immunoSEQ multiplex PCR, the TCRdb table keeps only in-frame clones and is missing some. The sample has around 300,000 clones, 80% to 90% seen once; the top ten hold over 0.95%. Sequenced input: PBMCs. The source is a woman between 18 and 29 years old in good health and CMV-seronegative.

Written as DNA, the CDR3 is TGCAGCTCATCTGGCACCTCCAGAACCACAGATACGCAGTATTTT. Amino acid sequence: CSSSGTSRTTDTQYF. The chain couples TRBV29-1 to TRBJ2-3; no clear D. Germline assignment: CDR1 SQVTM and CDR2 ANQGSEA. The CDR3 spans 15 residues. V lost 8 bases, J lost 2 bases, and 20 bases lay in between.

The CDR3 loop reads CASSQDGGGTVNGYTF. The CDR3 coding sequence is TGCGCCAGCAGCCAAGATGGCGGAGGGACAGTCAATGGCTACACCTTC. V and J are TRBV4-3 and TRBJ1-2; TRBD1 matches at 7 bases. In germline, CDR1 is LGHNA, CDR2 YSLEER. V was pared by 0 bases and J by 6 bases, with 10 bases of the junction left unmatched. The length of the CDR3 is 16 residues.

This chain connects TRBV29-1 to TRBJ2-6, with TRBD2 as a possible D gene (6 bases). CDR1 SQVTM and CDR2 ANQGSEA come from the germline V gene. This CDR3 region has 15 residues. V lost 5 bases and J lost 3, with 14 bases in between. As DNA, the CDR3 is TGCAGCGTTTCCGGGGGAAGCGGTGGGGCCAACGTCCTGACTTTC. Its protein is CSVSGGSGGANVLTF.

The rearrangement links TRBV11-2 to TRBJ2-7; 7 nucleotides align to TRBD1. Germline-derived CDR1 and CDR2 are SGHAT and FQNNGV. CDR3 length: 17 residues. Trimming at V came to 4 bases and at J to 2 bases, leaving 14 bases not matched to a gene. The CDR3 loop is CASSSLSSGQWTYEQYF. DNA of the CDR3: TGTGCCAGCAGCTCCCTGTCGTCGGGACAGTGGACCTACGAGCAGTACTTC.

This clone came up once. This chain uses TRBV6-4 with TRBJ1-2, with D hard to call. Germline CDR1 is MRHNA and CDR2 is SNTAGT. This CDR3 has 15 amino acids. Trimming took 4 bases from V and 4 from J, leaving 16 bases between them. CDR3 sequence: CASSATAGLIYGYTF. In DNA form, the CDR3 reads TGTGCCAGCAGTGCCACCGCCGGGTTGATCTATGGCTACACCTTC.

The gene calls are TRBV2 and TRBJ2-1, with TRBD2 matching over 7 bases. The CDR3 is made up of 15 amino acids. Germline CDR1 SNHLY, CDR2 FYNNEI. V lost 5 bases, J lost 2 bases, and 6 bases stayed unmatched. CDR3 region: CASSRGREAYNEQFF. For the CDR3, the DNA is TGTGCCAGCAGTCGGGGGAGGGAGGCCTACAATGAGCAGTTCTTC.

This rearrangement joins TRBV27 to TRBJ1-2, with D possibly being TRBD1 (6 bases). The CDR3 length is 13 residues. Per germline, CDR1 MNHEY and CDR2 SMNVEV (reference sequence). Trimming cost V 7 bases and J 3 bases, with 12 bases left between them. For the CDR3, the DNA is TGTGCCAGCAAACCGGGACATTACTATGGCTACACCTTC. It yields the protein CASKPGHYYGYTF.

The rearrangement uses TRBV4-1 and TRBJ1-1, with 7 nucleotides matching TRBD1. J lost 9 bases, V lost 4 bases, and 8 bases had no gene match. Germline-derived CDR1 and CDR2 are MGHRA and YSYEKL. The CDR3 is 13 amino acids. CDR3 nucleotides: TGCGCCAGCAGCCCACTCGGACAGGTACAAGCTTTCTTT. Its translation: CASSPLGQVQAFF.

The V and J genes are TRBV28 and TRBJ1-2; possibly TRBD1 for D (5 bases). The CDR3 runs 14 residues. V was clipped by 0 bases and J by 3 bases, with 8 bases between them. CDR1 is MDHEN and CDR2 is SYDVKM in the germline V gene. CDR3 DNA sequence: TGTGCCAGCAGTTTATGGGGGGGAGACTATGGCTACACCTTC. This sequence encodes CASSLWGGDYGYTF.

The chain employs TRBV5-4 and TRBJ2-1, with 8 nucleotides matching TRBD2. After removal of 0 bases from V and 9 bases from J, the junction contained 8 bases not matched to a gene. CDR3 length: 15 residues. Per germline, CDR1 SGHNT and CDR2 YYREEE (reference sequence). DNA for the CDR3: TGTGCCAGCAGCTTGGACAGCGGGAGATTCGGTGAGCAGTTCTTC. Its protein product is CASSLDSGRFGEQFF. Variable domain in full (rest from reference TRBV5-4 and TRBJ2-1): ETGVTQSPTHLIKTRGQQVTLRCSSQSGHNTVSWYQQALGQGPQFIFQYYREEENGRGNFPPRFSGLQFPNYSSELNVNALELDDSALYLCASSLDSGRFGEQFFGPGTRLTVL.

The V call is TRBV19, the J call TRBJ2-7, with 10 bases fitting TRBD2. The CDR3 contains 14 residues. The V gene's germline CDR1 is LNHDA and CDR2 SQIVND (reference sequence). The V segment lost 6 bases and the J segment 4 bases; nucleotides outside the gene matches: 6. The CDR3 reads CASRAASGSYEQYF. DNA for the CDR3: TGTGCCAGTAGGGCGGCTAGCGGGAGTTACGAGCAGTACTTC.

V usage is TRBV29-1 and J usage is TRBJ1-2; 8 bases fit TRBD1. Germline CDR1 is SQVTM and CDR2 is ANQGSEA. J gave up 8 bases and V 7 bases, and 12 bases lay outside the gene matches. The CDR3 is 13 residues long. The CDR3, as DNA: TGCAGCGCTAGTAGTGGGGCAGGGGGCGGCTACACCTTC. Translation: CSASSGAGGGYTF. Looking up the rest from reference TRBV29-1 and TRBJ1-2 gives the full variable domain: SAVISQKPSRDICQRGTSLTIQCQVDSQVTMMFWYRQQPGQSLTLIATANQGSEATYESGFVIDKFPISRPNLTFSTLTVSNMSPEDSSIYLCSASSGAGGGYTFGSGTRLTVV.

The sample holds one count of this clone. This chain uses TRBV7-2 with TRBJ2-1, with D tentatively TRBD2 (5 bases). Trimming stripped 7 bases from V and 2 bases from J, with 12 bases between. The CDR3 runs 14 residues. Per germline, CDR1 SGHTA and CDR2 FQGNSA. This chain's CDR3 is CASIPGLAYNEQFF. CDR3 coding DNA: TGTGCCAGCATTCCCGGACTGGCCTACAATGAGCAGTTCTTC.

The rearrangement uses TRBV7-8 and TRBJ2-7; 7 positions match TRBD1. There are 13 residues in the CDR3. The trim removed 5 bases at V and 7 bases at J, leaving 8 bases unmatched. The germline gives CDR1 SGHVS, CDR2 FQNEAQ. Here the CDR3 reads CASSIDRAREQYF. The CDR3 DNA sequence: TGTGCCAGCAGCATAGACAGGGCCCGGGAGCAGTACTTC. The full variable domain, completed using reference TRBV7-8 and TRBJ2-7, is GAGVSQSPRYKVAKRGQDVALRCDPISGHVSLFWYQQALGQGPEFLTYFQNEAQLDKSGLPSDRFFAERPEGSVSTLKIQRTQQEDSAVYLCASSIDRAREQYFGPGTRLTVT.

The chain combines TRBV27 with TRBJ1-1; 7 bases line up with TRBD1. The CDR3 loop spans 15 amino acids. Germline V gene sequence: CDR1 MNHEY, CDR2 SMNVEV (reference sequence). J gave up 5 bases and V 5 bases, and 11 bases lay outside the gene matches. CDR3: CASSRDSLGDTEAFF. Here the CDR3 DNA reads TGTGCCAGCAGTCGGGACAGTCTAGGTGATACTGAAGCTTTCTTT.

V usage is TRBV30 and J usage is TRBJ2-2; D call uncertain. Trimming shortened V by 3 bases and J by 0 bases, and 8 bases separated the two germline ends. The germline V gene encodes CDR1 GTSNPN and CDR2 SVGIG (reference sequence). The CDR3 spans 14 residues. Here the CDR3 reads CAWRHPANTGELFF. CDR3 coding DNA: TGTGCCTGGAGACACCCCGCGAACACCGGGGAGCTGTTTTTT.

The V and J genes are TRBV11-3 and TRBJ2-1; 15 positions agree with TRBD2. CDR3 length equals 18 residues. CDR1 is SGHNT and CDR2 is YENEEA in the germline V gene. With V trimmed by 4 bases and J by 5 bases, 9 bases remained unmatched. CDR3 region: CASSWTSGRARSDNEQFF. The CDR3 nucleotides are TGTGCCAGCAGCTGGACTAGCGGGAGGGCCAGAAGTGACAATGAGCAGTTCTTC.

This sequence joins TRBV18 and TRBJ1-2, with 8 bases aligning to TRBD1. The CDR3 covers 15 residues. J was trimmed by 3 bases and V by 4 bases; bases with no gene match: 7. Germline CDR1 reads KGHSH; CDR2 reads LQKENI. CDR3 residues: CASSHPDRGDYGYTF. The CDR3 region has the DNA TGTGCCAGCTCACACCCTGACAGGGGAGACTATGGCTACACCTTC.

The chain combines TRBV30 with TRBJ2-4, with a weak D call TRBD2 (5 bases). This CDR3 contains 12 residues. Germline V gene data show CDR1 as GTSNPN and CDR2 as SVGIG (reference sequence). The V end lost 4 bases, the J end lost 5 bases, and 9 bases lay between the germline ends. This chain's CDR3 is CAWKEGQNIQYF. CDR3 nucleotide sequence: TGTGCCTGGAAAGAGGGCCAAAACATTCAGTACTTC.

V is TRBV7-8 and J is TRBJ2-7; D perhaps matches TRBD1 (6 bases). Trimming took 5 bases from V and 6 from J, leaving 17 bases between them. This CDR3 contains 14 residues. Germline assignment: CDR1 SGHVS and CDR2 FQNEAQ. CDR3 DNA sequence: TGTGCCAGCAGCCCCGGGGCAGGGGCTGGCGAGCAGTACTTC. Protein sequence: CASSPGAGAGEQYF. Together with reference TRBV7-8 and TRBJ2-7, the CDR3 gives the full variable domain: GAGVSQSPRYKVAKRGQDVALRCDPISGHVSLFWYQQALGQGPEFLTYFQNEAQLDKSGLPSDRFFAERPEGSVSTLKIQRTQQEDSAVYLCASSPGAGAGEQYFGPGTRLTVT.

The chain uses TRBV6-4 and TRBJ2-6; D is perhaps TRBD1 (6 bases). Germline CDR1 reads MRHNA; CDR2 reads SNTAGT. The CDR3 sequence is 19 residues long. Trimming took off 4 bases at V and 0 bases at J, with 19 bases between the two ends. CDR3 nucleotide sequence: TGTGCCAGCAGTGTCCCGACAGGTAAAAAAATCTCTGGGGCCAACGTCCTGACTTTC. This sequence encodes CASSVPTGKKISGANVLTF.